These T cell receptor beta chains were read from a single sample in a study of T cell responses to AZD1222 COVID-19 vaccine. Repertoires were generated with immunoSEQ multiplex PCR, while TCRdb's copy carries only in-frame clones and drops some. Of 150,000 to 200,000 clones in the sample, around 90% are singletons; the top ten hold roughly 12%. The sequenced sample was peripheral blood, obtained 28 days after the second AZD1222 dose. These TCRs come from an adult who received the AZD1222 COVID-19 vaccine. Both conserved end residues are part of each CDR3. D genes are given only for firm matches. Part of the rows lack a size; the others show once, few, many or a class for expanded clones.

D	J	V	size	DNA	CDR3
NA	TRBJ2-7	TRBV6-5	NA	TGTGCCAGCAGTCAGGGGAGCCCTTTTGTCTACGAGCAGTACTTC	CASSQGSPFVYEQYF
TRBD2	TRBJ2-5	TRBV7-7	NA	TGTGCTAGCAGCTTAGCGGGTCTCGGTGCAGAGACCCAGTACTTC	CASSLAGLGAETQYF
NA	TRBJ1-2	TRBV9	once	TGTGCCAGCAGCGGTCCGGGCTACACCTTC	CASSGPGYTF
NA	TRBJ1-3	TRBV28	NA	TGTGCCACCGAAAATGGGGGAGAAGGAAACACCATATATTTT	CATENGGEGNTIYF
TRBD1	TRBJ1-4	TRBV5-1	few	TGCGCCAGCAGCTTGGGGACAGGGGGCGCGGAAAAACTGTTTTTT	CASSLGTGGAEKLFF
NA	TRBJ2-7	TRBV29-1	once	TGCAGCGTTGGTCCCCACATCCATTCCTACGAGCAGTACTTC	CSVGPHIHSYEQYF
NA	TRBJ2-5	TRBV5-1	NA	TGCGCCAGCAGCTTGGCTGCCAGGGGGGGCCAAGAGACCCAGTACTTC	CASSLAARGGQETQYF
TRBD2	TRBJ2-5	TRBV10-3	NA	TGTGCCACTAGCGGCCAAGAGACCCAGTACTTC	CATSGQETQYF
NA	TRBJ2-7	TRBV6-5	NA	TGTGCCAGCAGTTATCCCGGGACTGACGAGCAGTACTTC	CASSYPGTDEQYF
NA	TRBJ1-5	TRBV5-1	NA	TGCGCCAGCAGCTTAGGGACGGATAGCAATCAGCCCCAGCATTTT	CASSLGTDSNQPQHF
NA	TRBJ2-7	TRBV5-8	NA	TGTGCCAGCAGCCCCCAAGGCTACTCCTACGAGCAGTACTTC	CASSPQGYSYEQYF
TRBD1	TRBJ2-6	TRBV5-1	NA	TGCGCCAGCAGCTGGACAGGGAACTCTGGGGCCAACGTCCTGACTTTC	CASSWTGNSGANVLTF
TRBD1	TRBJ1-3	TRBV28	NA	TGTGCCAGCAGGCGAGTCGGACAGGGAATTGGAAACACCATATATTTT	CASRRVGQGIGNTIYF
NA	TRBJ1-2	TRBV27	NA	TGTGCCAGCCGGAAGCACAGGGACACACTTCGGGACTATGGCTACACCTTC	CASRKHRDTLRDYGYTF
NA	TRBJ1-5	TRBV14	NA	TGTGCCAGCAGCCAAGATATGAAGGGGTTTCATAGCAATCAGCCCCAGCATTTT	CASSQDMKGFHSNQPQHF
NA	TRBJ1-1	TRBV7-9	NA	TGTGCCAGCAGCTTAGCGGTTGATGGGGTAGGGGCTTTCTTT	CASSLAVDGVGAFF
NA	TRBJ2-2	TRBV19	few	TGTGCCAGTAGTATAAATTGGGGAGCCGGGGAGCTGTTTTTT	CASSINWGAGELFF
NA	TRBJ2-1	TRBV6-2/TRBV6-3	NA	TGTGCCAGCAGCATGGGGGGCAATGAGCAGTTCTTC	CASSMGGNEQFF
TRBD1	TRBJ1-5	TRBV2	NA	TGTGCCAGCAGTGTAAGGGGGCGGAATCAGCCCCAGCATTTT	CASSVRGRNQPQHF
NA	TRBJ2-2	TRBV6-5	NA	TGTGCCAGCAGTTGGAAGGTTGGGGGGACCGGGGAGCTGTTTTTT	CASSWKVGGTGELFF
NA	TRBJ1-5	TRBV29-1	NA	TGCAGCGTTGGTACCCACAATCAGCCCCAGCATTTT	CSVGTHNQPQHF
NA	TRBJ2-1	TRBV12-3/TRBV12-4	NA	TGTGCCAGCAAGGGGGACTCTTACAATGAGCAGTTCTTC	CASKGDSYNEQFF
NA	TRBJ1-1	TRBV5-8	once	TGTGCCAGCAGCTTGGACAGGGCGGGTCGAGGGAACACTGAAGCTTTCTTT	CASSLDRAGRGNTEAFF
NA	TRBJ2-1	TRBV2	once	TGTGCCAGCAAGGTGGACAGCAACAATGAGCAGTTCTTC	CASKVDSNNEQFF
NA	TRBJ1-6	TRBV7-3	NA	TGTGCCAGCAGCTTAAATCCCACAGGGATGAATTCACCCCTCCACTTT	CASSLNPTGMNSPLHF
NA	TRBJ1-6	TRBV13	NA	TGTGCCAGCAGCTTTCCGCGCTCACCCCTCCACTTT	CASSFPRSPLHF
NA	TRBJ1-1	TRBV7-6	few	TGTGCCAGCAGCGCAATCAGGGTCGACACTGAAGCTTTCTTT	CASSAIRVDTEAFF
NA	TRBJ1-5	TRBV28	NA	TGTGCCAGCAGCAACCCATCCTTATCGCTCCTTAATCAGCCCCAGCATTTT	CASSNPSLSLLNQPQHF
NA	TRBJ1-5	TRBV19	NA	TGTGCCAGTAGTTTTCCGGGACTGGGGAATCAGCCCCAGCATTTT	CASSFPGLGNQPQHF
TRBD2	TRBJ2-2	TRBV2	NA	TGTGCCAGCAGTGTAGGGCGGGGGGTGAACACCGGGGAGCTGTTTTTT	CASSVGRGVNTGELFF
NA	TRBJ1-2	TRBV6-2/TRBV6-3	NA	TGTGCCAGCAGTTATGCTGGGCTCCCAGGTGGCGGCTACACCTTC	CASSYAGLPGGGYTF
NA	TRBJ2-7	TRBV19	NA	TGTGCCAGTAGTATAGTTGCCGGGACGGACTACGAGCAGTACTTC	CASSIVAGTDYEQYF
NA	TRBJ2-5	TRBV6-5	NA	TGTGCCAGCAGTTCCGCGCAGACCCAAGAGACCCAGTACTTC	CASSSAQTQETQYF
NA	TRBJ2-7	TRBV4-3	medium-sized	TGCGCCAGCAGACCCTCTTACGGAGACTCCTACGAGCAGTACTTC	CASRPSYGDSYEQYF
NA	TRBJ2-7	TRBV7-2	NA	TGTGCCAGCAGCTTAGATAGGGTAGACGAGCAGTACTTC	CASSLDRVDEQYF
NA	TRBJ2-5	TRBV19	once	TGTGCCAGTAGGCCGGGCCGGGACTACCAAGAGACCCAGTACTTC	CASRPGRDYQETQYF
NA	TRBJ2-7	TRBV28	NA	TGTGCCAGCAGTTTATGGCAGGAGACCTACGAGCAGTACTTC	CASSLWQETYEQYF
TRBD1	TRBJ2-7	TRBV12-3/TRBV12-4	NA	TGTGCCAGCAGTGTGACAGGGGTGCAGTACTTC	CASSVTGVQYF
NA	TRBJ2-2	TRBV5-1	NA	TGCGCCAGCAGCTTCATGGGGGACGGGGAGCTGTTTTTT	CASSFMGDGELFF
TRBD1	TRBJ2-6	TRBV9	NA	TGTGCCAGCAGCGTGTTACCCGGGACAGGGTTATCTGGGGCCAACGTCCTGACTTTC	CASSVLPGTGLSGANVLTF
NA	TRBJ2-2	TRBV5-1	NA	TGCGCCAGCAGCTTGGCCCACGGACCCACCGGGGAGCTGTTTTTT	CASSLAHGPTGELFF
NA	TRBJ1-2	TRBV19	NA	TGTGCCAGTACGGGCGGAGGCCTAGCATTTGGCTACACCTTC	CASTGGGLAFGYTF
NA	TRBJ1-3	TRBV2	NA	TGTGCCAGCAGTGCAGACGAGAGAAACACCATATATTTT	CASSADERNTIYF
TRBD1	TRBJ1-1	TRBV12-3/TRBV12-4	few	TGTGCCAGCAGTTCGGACAGGCAGGGAAGGGCTTTCTTT	CASSSDRQGRAFF
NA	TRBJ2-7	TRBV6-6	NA	TGTGCCAGCAGTTCCCCGACTAGGAGCTCCTACGAGCAGTACTTC	CASSSPTRSSYEQYF
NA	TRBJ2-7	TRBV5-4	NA	TGTGCCAGCAGCTTGGGACAGGAGTACGAGCAGTACTTC	CASSLGQEYEQYF
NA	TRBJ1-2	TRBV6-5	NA	TGTGCCAGCAGTTACTCGCCACAAAACTATGGCTACACCTTC	CASSYSPQNYGYTF
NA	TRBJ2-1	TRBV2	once	TGTGCCAGCAGTGAGGGGGGTCCCCCCTACAATGAGCAGTTCTTC	CASSEGGPPYNEQFF
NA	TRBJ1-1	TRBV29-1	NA	TGCAGCGTTGAGCTGGGAATGAACACTGAAGCTTTCTTT	CSVELGMNTEAFF
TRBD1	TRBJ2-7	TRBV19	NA	TGTGCCAGTAGTCCGAGACAGGGGGCCTACGAGCAGTACTTC	CASSPRQGAYEQYF
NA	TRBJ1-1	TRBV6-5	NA	TGTGCCAGCAAGCAGGGTTACACTGAAGCTTTCTTT	CASKQGYTEAFF
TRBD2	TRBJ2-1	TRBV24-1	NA	TGTGCCACCAGTGGTGGGACTAGAGGGTACAATGAGCAGTTCTTC	CATSGGTRGYNEQFF
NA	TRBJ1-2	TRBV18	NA	TGTGCCAGCTCACCATCCACAGGGTACGATAACTATGGCTACACCTTC	CASSPSTGYDNYGYTF
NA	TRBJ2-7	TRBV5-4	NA	TGTGCCAGCAGCTTGGGACTAAACTCCTACGAGCAGTACTTC	CASSLGLNSYEQYF
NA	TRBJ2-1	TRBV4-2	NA	TGTGCCAGCAGCCAAGATGACGGTGAGCAGTTCTTC	CASSQDDGEQFF